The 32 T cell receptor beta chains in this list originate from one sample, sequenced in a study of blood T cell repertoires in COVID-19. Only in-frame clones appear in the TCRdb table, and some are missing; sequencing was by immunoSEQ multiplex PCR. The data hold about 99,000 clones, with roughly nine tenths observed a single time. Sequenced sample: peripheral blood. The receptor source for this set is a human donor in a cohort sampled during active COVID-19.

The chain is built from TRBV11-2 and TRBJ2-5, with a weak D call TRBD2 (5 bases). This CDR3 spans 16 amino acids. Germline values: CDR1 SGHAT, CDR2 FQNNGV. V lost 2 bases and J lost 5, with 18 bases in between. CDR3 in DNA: TGTGCCAGCAGCTTAAACCAGCGGTCAGAATTCGAGACCCAGTACTTC. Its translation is CASSLNQRSEFETQYF.

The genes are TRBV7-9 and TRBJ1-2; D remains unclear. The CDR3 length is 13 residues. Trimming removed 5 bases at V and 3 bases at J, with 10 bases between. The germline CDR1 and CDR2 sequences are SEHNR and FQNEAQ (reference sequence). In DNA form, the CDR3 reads TGTGCCAGCAGCCTCAGGATTGACTATGGCTACACCTTC. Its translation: CASSLRIDYGYTF.

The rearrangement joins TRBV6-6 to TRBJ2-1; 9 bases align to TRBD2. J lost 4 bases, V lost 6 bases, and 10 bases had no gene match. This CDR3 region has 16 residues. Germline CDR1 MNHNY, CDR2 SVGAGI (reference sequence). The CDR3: CASSPSPSGTYNEQFF. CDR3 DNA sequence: TGTGCCAGCAGCCCGTCTCCTAGCGGGACTTACAATGAGCAGTTCTTC.

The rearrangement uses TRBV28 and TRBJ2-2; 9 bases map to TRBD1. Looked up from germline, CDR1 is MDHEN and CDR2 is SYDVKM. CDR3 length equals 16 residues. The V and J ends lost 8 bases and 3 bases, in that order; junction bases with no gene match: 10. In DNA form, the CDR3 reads TGTGCCAGCCTACCAGCCGGGACAGGGTACACCGGGGAGCTGTTTTTT. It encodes CASLPAGTGYTGELFF. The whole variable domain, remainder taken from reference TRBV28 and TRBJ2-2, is DVKVTQSSRYLVKRTGEKVFLECVQDMDHENMFWYRQDPGLGLRLIYFSYDVKMKEKGDIPEGYSVSREKKERFSLILESASTNQTSMYLCASLPAGTGYTGELFFGEGSRLTVL.

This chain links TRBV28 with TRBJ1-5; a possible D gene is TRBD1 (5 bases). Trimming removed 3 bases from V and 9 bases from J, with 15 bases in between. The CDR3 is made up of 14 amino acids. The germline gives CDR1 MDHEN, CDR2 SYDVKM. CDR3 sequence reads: CASSFVLPGGPQHF. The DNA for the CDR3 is TGTGCCAGCAGTTTTGTTCTGCCCGGGGGGCCCCAGCATTTT.

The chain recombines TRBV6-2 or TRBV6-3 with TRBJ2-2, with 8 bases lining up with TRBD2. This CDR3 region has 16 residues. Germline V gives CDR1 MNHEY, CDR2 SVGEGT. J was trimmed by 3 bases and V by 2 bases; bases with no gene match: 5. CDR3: CASSYPSGSYTGELFF. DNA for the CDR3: TGTGCCAGCAGTTACCCAAGCGGGAGTTACACCGGGGAGCTGTTTTTT.

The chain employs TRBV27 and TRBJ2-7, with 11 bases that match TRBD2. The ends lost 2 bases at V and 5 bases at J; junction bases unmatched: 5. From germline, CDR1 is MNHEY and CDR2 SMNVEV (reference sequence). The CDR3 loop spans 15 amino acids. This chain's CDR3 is CASSLRSGRVNEQYF. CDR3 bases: TGTGCCAGCAGTTTACGTAGCGGGAGGGTAAACGAGCAGTACTTC.

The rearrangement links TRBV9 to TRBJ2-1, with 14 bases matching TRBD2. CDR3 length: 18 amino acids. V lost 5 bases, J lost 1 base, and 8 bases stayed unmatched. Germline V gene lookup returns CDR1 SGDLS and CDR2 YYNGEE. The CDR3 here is CASSYGLAGGISYNEQFF. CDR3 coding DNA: TGTGCCAGCAGTTATGGACTAGCGGGGGGCATATCCTACAATGAGCAGTTCTTC.

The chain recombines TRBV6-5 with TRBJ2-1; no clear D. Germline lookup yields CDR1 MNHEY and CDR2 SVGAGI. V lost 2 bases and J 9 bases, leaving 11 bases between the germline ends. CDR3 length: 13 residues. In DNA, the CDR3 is TGTGCCAGCAGTTACGCGGAGATGGGTGAGCAGTTCTTC. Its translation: CASSYAEMGEQFF.

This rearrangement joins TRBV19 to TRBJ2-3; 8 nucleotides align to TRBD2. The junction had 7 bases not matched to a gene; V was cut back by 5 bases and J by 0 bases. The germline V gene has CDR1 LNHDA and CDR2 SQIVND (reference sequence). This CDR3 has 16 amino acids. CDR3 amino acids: CASSFGLAFSTDTQYF. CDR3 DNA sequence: TGTGCCAGTAGTTTTGGACTAGCTTTTAGCACAGATACGCAGTATTTT.

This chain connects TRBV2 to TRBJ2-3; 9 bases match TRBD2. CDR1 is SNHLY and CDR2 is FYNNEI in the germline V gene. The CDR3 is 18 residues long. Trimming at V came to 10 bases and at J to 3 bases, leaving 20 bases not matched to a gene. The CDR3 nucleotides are TGTGCCAAAGAAAGGAGGATAGCGGGAGCGCCGGAGACAGATACGCAGTATTTT. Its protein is CAKERRIAGAPETDTQYF.

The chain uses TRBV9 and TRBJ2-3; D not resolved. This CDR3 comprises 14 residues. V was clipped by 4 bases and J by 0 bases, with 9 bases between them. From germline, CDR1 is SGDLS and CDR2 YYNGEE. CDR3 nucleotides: TGTGCCAGCAGCCCCTACGTCAGCACAGATACGCAGTATTTT. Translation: CASSPYVSTDTQYF.

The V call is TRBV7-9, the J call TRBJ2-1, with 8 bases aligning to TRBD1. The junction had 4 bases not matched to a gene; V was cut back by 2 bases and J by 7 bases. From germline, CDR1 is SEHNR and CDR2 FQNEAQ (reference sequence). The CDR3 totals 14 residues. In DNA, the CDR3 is TGTGCCAGCAGCTTAAAAACAGGGGGGAATGAGCAGTTCTTC. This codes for CASSLKTGGNEQFF.

The CDR3 DNA sequence: TGTGCCAGCAGCCCCGAGCGGTCTAGCACAGATACGCAGTATTTT. This encodes CASSPERSSTDTQYF. The chain recombines TRBV11-2 with TRBJ2-3, with TRBD2 as a possible D gene (5 bases). This CDR3 is built from 15 residues. V was cut by 5 bases and J by 0 bases, with 12 bases left in between. Germline CDR1 SGHAT, CDR2 FQNNGV.

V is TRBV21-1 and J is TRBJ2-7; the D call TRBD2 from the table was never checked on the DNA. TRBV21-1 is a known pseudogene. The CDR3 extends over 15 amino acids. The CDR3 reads CASSKAGREDYEQYF. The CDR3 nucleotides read TGTGCCAGCAGCAAAGCAGGGCGGGAAGACTACGAGCAGTACTTC.

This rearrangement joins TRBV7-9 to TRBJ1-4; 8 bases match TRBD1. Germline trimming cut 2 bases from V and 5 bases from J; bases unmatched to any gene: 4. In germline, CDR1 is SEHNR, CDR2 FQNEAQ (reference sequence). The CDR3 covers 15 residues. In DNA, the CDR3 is TGTGCCAGCAGCTTACCTAGGACAGGGAATGAAAAACTGTTTTTT. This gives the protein CASSLPRTGNEKLFF.

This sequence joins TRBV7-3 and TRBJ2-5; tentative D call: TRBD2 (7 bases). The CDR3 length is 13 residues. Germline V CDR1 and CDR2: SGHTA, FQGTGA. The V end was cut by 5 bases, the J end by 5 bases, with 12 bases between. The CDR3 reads CASSRGGAETQYF. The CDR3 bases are TGTGCCAGCAGCAGGGGGGGAGCTGAGACCCAGTACTTC.

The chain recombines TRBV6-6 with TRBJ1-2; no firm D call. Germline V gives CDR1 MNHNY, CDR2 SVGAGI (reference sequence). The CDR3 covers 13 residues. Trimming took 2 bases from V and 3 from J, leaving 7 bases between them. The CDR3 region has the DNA TGTGCCAGCAGTTACGCGGCGGACTATGGCTACACCTTC. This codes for CASSYAADYGYTF.

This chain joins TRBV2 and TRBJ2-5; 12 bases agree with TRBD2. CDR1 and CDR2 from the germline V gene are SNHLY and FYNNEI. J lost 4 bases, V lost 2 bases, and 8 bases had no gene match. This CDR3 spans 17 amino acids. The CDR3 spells CASSESETSGGVETQYF. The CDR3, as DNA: TGTGCCAGCAGTGAATCCGAGACTAGCGGGGGAGTAGAGACCCAGTACTTC. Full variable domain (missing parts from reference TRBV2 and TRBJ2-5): EPEVTQTPSHQVTQMGQEVILRCVPISNHLYFYWYRQILGQKVEFLVSFYNNEISEKSEIFDDQFSVERPDGSNFTLKIRSTKLEDSAMYFCASSESETSGGVETQYFGPGTRLLVL.

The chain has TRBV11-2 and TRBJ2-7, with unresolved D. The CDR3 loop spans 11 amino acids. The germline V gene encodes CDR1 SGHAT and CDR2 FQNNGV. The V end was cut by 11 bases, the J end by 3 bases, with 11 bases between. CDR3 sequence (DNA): TGTGCCTCCGGAACTAACTACGAGCAGTACTTC. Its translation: CASGTNYEQYF.

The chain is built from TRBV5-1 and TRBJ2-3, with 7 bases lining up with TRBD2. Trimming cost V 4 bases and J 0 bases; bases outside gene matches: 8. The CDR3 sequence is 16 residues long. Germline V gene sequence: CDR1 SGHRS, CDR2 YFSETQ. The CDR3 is CASSLQRETSTDTQYF. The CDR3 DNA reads TGCGCCAGCAGCCTACAGCGGGAAACTAGCACAGATACGCAGTATTTT.

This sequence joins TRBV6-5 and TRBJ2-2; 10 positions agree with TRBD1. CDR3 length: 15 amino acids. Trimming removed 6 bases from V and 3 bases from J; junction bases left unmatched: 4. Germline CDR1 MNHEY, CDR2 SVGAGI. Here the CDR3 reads CASRTGGIYTGELFF. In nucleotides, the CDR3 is TGTGCCAGCAGGACAGGGGGCATCTACACCGGGGAGCTGTTTTTT.

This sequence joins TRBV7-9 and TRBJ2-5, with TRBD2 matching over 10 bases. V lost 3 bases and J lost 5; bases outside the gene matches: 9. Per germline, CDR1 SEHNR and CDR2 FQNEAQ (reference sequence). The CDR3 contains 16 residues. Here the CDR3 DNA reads TGTGCCAGCAGCTTTTCCCTAGCGGGAGATCAGGAGACCCAGTACTTC. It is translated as CASSFSLAGDQETQYF.

CDR3 loop: CASSFGQGNTHQYF. The CDR3 DNA sequence: TGTGCCAGCAGTTTCGGACAAGGGAATACCCACCAGTACTTC. The V and J genes are TRBV6-6 and TRBJ2-4; perhaps TRBD1 as D (5 bases). This CDR3 spans 14 amino acids. The V end lost 4 bases, the J end lost 13 bases, and 20 bases lay between the germline ends. CDR1 is MNHNY and CDR2 is SVGAGI in the germline V gene (reference sequence).

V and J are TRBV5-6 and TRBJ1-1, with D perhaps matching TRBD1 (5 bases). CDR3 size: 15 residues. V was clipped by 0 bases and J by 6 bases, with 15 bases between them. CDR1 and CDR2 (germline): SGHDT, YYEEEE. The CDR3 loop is CASSLGAGWLSEAFF. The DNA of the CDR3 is TGTGCCAGCAGCTTGGGGGCAGGGTGGTTATCTGAAGCTTTCTTT.

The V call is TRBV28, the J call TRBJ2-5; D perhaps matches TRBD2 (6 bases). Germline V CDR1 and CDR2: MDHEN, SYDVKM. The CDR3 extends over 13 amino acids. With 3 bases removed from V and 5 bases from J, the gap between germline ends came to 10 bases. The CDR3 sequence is CASSFAGHETQYF. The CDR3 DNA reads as TGTGCCAGCAGTTTCGCGGGGCACGAGACCCAGTACTTC.

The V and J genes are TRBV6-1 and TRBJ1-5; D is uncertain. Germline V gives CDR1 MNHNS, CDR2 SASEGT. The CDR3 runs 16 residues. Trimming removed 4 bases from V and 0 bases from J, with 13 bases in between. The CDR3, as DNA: TGTGCCAGCAGTGCCGTCGGAGTTTATAGCAATCAGCCCCAGCATTTT. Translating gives CASSAVGVYSNQPQHF.

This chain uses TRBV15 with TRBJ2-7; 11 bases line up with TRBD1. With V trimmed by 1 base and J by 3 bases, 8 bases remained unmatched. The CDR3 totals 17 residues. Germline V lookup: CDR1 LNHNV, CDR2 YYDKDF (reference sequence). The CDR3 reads CATSRGAKDRGHYEQYF. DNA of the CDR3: TGTGCCACCAGCAGAGGCGCGAAGGACAGGGGGCACTACGAGCAGTACTTC. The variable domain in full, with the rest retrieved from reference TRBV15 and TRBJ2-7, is DAMVIQNPRYQVTQFGKPVTLSCSQTLNHNVMYWYQQKSSQAPKLLFHYYDKDFNNEADTPDNFQSRRPNTSFCFLDIRSPGLGDTAMYLCATSRGAKDRGHYEQYFGPGTRLTVT.

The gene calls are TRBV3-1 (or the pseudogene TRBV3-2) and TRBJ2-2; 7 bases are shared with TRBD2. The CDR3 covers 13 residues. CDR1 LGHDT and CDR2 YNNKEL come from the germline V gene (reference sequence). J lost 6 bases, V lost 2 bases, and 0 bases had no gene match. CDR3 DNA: TGTGCCAGCAGCCAAACTAGCGCCGGGGAGCTGTTTTTT. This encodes CASSQTSAGELFF.

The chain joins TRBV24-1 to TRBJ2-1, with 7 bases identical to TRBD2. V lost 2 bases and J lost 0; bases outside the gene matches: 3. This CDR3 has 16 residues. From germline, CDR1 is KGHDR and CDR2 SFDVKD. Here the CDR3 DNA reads TGTGCCACCAGTGATTCCCCGGGAGGCTCCTACAATGAGCAGTTCTTC. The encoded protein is CATSDSPGGSYNEQFF.

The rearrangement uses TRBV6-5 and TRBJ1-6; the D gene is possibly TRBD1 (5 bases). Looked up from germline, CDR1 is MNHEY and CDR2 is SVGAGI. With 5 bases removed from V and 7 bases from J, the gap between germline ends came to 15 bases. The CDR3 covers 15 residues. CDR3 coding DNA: TGTGCCAGCAGTCCCCAGGGATACCCGAATTCACCCCTCCACTTT. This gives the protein CASSPQGYPNSPLHF.

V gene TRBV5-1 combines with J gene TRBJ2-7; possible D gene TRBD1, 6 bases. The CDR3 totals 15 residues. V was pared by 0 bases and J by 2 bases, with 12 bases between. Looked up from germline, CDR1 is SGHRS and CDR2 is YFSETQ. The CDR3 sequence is CASSLAADSTYEQYF. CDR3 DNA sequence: TGCGCCAGCAGCTTGGCCGCGGACAGCACCTACGAGCAGTACTTC.